This entry describes one T cell receptor beta chain. Antigen specificity is unknown. Libraries were prepared by immunoSEQ multiplex PCR; TCRdb keeps only in-frame clonotypes and omits some of them. The table has tens of thousands of clones, around 97% seen once. The data are from a study of B cell selection in AIRE deficiency. Regarding the study as a whole: Shared Treg sequences had shorter CDR3s, biased toward rearrangements with few non-templated insertions. Only TCRbeta was sequenced; approximately 40% of shared healthy Treg sequences appeared in Tconv.

The CDR3 has 19 amino acids. V was clipped by 3 bases and J by 0 bases; unmatched bases: 12. Germline assignment: CDR1 SGHKS and CDR2 YYEKEE (reference sequence). Conventional CD4 T cells were sorted as CD4+CD127+ cells. V usage is TRBV5-5 and J usage is TRBJ2-7; 13 bases are a match to TRBD2. Specimen: conventional CD4+ T cells sorted from PBMCs. This sequence was found in a human donor with AIRE deficiency. The CDR3 DNA reads as TGTGCCAGCAGCTCCACCGGGACTAGCGGGGCCGGGAGCTCCTACGAGCAGTACTTC. It specifies CASSSTGTSGAGSSYEQYF.